The rows below give T cell receptor beta chains drawn from one sample of a study of tumor-infiltrating lymphocytes in localized non-small cell lung cancer. Using immunoSEQ multiplex PCR, the repertoire was profiled, and TCRdb retains in-frame clones only, with some absent. The table records some 30,000 clones, around 85% of them present only once. What was sequenced was lung tumor tissue. The receptors stem from a human donor with non-small cell lung cancer. CDR3s include the opening cysteine and the closing phenylalanine or tryptophan. Each record gives: D gene, V gene, clone size, J gene, CDR3 DNA, CDR3 protein. A D gene is named only where the DNA matches it firmly. Rows give clone size only sometimes, using once, few, many, or a class for an expanded clone.

>TRBD2|TRBV30|NA|TRBJ2-3
TGTGCCTGGGGACTAGCGGGGGGCACAGATACGCAGTATTTT
CAWGLAGGTDTQYF
>TRBD1|TRBV7-9|NA|TRBJ2-3
TGTGCCAGCACCCGGACAGGGACAGATACGCAGTATTTT
CASTRTGTDTQYF
>NA|TRBV5-4|NA|TRBJ2-1
TGTGCCAGCAGCTTGCGGCAGGGTAGGCATGAGCAGTTCTTC
CASSLRQGRHEQFF
>NA|TRBV4-3|NA|TRBJ1-6
TGCGCCAGCAGCGAGACGGTCCGTAGGGGAACCTATAATTCACCCCTCCACTTT
CASSETVRRGTYNSPLHF
>TRBD1|TRBV5-4|NA|TRBJ2-1
TGTGCCAGCAGCCTTGACAGGGGGCCCCACAATGAGCAGTTCTTC
CASSLDRGPHNEQFF
>NA|TRBV11-2|few|TRBJ1-6
TGTGCCAGCAGCTTAGGATGGCAGGGTTATTCACCCCTCCACTTT
CASSLGWQGYSPLHF
>NA|TRBV11-2|NA|TRBJ1-5
TGTGCCAGCAGCCCCGGAGGGGCGAATCAGCCCCAGCATTTT
CASSPGGANQPQHF
>TRBD2|TRBV9|few|TRBJ2-3
TGTGCCAGCAGCGTAGGTGGCGGGGGGAGGGATACGCAGTATTTT
CASSVGGGGRDTQYF
>NA|TRBV19|NA|TRBJ2-7
TGTGCCAGTAGTTCGCCTTTCGAGCAGTACTTC
CASSSPFEQYF
>NA|TRBV11-2|few|TRBJ1-3
TGTGCCAGCAGTTTGGACGCATTTTCTGGAAACACCATATATTTT
CASSLDAFSGNTIYF
>NA|TRBV30|NA|TRBJ1-5
TGTGCCTGGGGGACGTCTGGGTATCAGCCCCAGCATTTT
CAWGTSGYQPQHF
>NA|TRBV29-1|NA|TRBJ2-3
TGCAGCGTTGAGAATGCGGCAAATACGCAGTATTTT
CSVENAANTQYF
>NA|TRBV7-2|NA|TRBJ2-2
TGTGCCAGCAGCTTAGCGCCGGGGCCCAACACCGGGGAGCTGTTTTTT
CASSLAPGPNTGELFF
>NA|TRBV7-2|NA|TRBJ2-5
TGTGCCAGCAGCTCCTGGGACCGGACCCAGTACTTC
CASSSWDRTQYF
>NA|TRBV5-1|NA|TRBJ2-3
TGCGCCAGCAGCCCGGTCCCGCTAACAGATACGCAGTATTTT
CASSPVPLTDTQYF
>NA|TRBV19|NA|TRBJ1-1
TGTGCCAGTAGCTCTCCGGGACACAACACTGAAGCTTTCTTT
CASSSPGHNTEAFF
>NA|TRBV21-1|NA|TRBJ2-7
TGTGCCAGCAGCAAAATGGCGGGTCACAGATACTACGAGCAGTACTTC
CASSKMAGHRYYEQYF
>NA|TRBV10-3|NA|TRBJ2-2
TGTGCCATCAGACCAAGTGCGAACACCGGGGAGCTGTTTTTT
CAIRPSANTGELFF
>TRBD1|TRBV9|NA|TRBJ1-1
TGTGCCAGCAGCGTGGCAGGGGGCAGTGAAGCTTTCTTT
CASSVAGGSEAFF
>NA|TRBV7-2|NA|TRBJ1-6
TGTGCCAGCAGCCCACAAGGGTTTCAGTCACCCCTCCACTTT
CASSPQGFQSPLHF
>NA|TRBV19|NA|TRBJ1-2
TGTGCCAGTAGTATAGAAGGAGGAGGAAACTATGGCTACACCTTC
CASSIEGGGNYGYTF
>TRBD1|TRBV6-6|NA|TRBJ1-1
TGTGCCAGCAGTCGTCGGACAGGAGAGAACACTGAAGCTTTCTTT
CASSRRTGENTEAFF
>TRBD1|TRBV30|NA|TRBJ1-2
TGTGCCTGGAGTAGGGGGCGGACTAACTATGGCTACACCTTC
CAWSRGRTNYGYTF
>TRBD2|TRBV6-1|NA|TRBJ2-2
TGTGCCAGCAGTGAGACCGGGACTAGCCCCTTTCGTACCGGGGAGCTGTTTTTT
CASSETGTSPFRTGELFF
>TRBD2|TRBV10-3|NA|TRBJ2-3
TGTGCCATCAGTGAGTCTTCGACTAGCGGGGACGGTACGCAGTATTTT
CAISESSTSGDGTQYF
>NA|TRBV6-1|NA|TRBJ2-1
TGTGCCAGCAGCCCCAGACAGTACAATGAGCAGTTCTTC
CASSPRQYNEQFF
>TRBD1|TRBV9|few|TRBJ2-5
TGTGCCAGCAGCGTAGAGAGAGGGGGCGTAGAGACCCAGTACTTC
CASSVERGGVETQYF
>NA|TRBV19|NA|TRBJ2-2
TGTGCCAGTAGCAAACTAGACAGTCCCGGGGAGCTGTTTTTT
CASSKLDSPGELFF
>NA|TRBV30|NA|TRBJ2-5
TGTGCCTGGAGTTACAGGGCTGAGACCCAGTACTTC
CAWSYRAETQYF
>TRBD2|TRBV14|NA|TRBJ2-5
TGTGCCAGCAGCCAAGTTTCCCGAGGACTAGCGGGGTTTCAAGAGACCCAGTACTTC
CASSQVSRGLAGFQETQYF
>TRBD1|TRBV27|medium-sized|TRBJ1-2
TGTGCCAGCAGCGAGGGGGCCACCTATGGCTACACCTTC
CASSEGATYGYTF
>NA|TRBV6-5|NA|TRBJ1-2
TGTGCCAGCAGTTACTCGACGGGTTTGGCCTATGGCTACACCTTC
CASSYSTGLAYGYTF
>NA|TRBV4-3|NA|TRBJ2-1
TGCGCCAGCAGCCAAGATCTTGGGGGGAGCTACAATGAGCAGTTCTTC
CASSQDLGGSYNEQFF
>TRBD1|TRBV6-5|NA|TRBJ1-6
TGTGCCAGCAGTTACGGCCGGGACAGGGGTAATTCACCCCTCCACTTT
CASSYGRDRGNSPLHF
>TRBD1|TRBV30|NA|TRBJ2-1
TGTGCCTGGAACCCGGGACAGGGGTACAATGAGCAGTTCTTC
CAWNPGQGYNEQFF
>NA|TRBV5-1|NA|TRBJ2-5
TGCGCCAGCAGCTCCGTACAAGAGACCCAGTACTTC
CASSSVQETQYF
>TRBD1|TRBV4-3|NA|TRBJ2-7
TGCGCCAGCAGCCAAAACCATGGACAGGGAGGAGTCTACGAGCAGTACTTC
CASSQNHGQGGVYEQYF
>NA|TRBV5-1|NA|TRBJ1-2
TGCGCCAGCAGCTTAGGGTTGGACTATGGCTACACCTTC
CASSLGLDYGYTF
>NA|TRBV6-5|NA|TRBJ2-2
TGTGCCAGCAGTTACGTGGGTCCCAACACCGGGGAGCTGTTTTTT
CASSYVGPNTGELFF
>TRBD2|TRBV7-9|NA|TRBJ2-1
TGTGCCAGCAGCTTAGGGGGGACTAGCGGTGAGCAGTTCTTC
CASSLGGTSGEQFF
>TRBD1|TRBV10-2|NA|TRBJ2-7
TGCGCCAGCAGGGGATCCGGGACAGGGTACTTC
CASRGSGTGYF
>NA|TRBV30|NA|TRBJ2-5
TGTGCCTGGAGTGTGGGCGGGGCGAAGACCCAGTACTTC
CAWSVGGAKTQYF
>TRBD1|TRBV6-5|NA|TRBJ2-7
TGTGCCAGCAGTTCCCCGGGACAGGGTTTGTGGGAGCAGTACTTC
CASSSPGQGLWEQYF
>NA|TRBV14|NA|TRBJ2-5
TGTGCCAGCAGCCAAGATCGTATGAGGGAAGAGACCCAGTACTTC
CASSQDRMREETQYF
>NA|TRBV29-1|NA|TRBJ1-5
TGCAGCGCCGGACAGAATAGCAATCAGCCCCAGCATTTT
CSAGQNSNQPQHF
>NA|TRBV5-1|NA|TRBJ1-3
TGCGCCAGCAGCTTGGGGTACAGGGCCTCTGGAAACACCATATATTTT
CASSLGYRASGNTIYF
>NA|TRBV30|few|TRBJ2-6
TGTGCCTGGAGTGTATTCCAATCTGGGGCCAACGTCCTGACTTTC
CAWSVFQSGANVLTF
>TRBD2|TRBV7-2|NA|TRBJ2-3
TGTGCCAGCAGCTTAGATGCTAGCGGGAAAACAGATACGCAGTATTTT
CASSLDASGKTDTQYF
>NA|TRBV10-3|once|TRBJ1-2
TGTGCCATCAGTGGTTTTGGACAGAACTATGGCTACACCTTC
CAISGFGQNYGYTF
>NA|TRBV2|NA|TRBJ1-2
TGTGCCAGCAGCCCCGAGGGACAAATGCATGGCTACACCTTC
CASSPEGQMHGYTF
>NA|TRBV5-6|NA|TRBJ2-2
TGTGCCAGCAGCTTGACAGGGTTGGCCACCGGGGAGCTGTTTTTT
CASSLTGLATGELFF
>NA|TRBV18|once|TRBJ1-2
TGTGCCAGCTCACAGGACAGCGCCTATGGCTACACCTTC
CASSQDSAYGYTF
>NA|TRBV4-3|few|TRBJ2-2
TGCGCCAGCAGCCAAGAGAGGGTTAACGGGGAGCTGTTTTTT
CASSQERVNGELFF
>NA|TRBV2|NA|TRBJ2-1
TGTGCCAGCAGTAAGCCCTCGGTTGAGCAGTTCTTC
CASSKPSVEQFF
>TRBD1|TRBV4-2|NA|TRBJ1-5
TGTGCCAGCAGCCAAGGACAGGGGGAAATGACCCAGCATTTT
CASSQGQGEMTQHF
>NA|TRBV6-6|NA|TRBJ2-2
TGTGCCAGCGGAGGACAATCGAACACCGGGGAGCTGTTTTTT
CASGGQSNTGELFF
>NA|TRBV14|NA|TRBJ1-1
TGTGCCAGCAGCCAACAAGGAAGGAACACTGAAGCTTTCTTT
CASSQQGRNTEAFF